Presented here are 25 T cell receptor beta chains from one specimen sequenced in a study of cytotoxic CD8 clonotypes in ibrutinib-treated CLL. Using immunoSEQ multiplex PCR, the repertoire was profiled, and TCRdb retains in-frame clones only, with some absent. The sample consists of 100,000 or so clones, about 50% of them appearing once. The sequencing used PBMCs, collected after 24 months of ibrutinib treatment. The receptors originated from a human donor with chronic lymphocytic leukemia.

J is TRBJ2-7 and V is TRBV29-1, with no clear D. The CDR3 loop spans 13 amino acids. CDR1 SQVTM and CDR2 ANQGSEA come from the germline V gene. Trimming shortened V by 4 bases and J by 5 bases, and 15 bases separated the two germline ends. CDR3 loop: CSVANILGNEQYF. The DNA of the CDR3 is TGCAGCGTTGCTAATATCTTGGGGAACGAGCAGTACTTC.

V usage is TRBV30 and J usage is TRBJ1-6; D not resolved. The CDR3 is 15 amino acids. V lost 8 bases and J 0 bases, leaving 14 bases between the germline ends. Germline V CDR1 and CDR2: GTSNPN, SVGIG (reference sequence). Here the CDR3 reads CALILRGSYNSPLHF. Written as DNA, the CDR3 is TGTGCCCTAATCCTCCGGGGCTCCTATAATTCACCCCTCCACTTT.

This clone was picked up one time. This sequence joins TRBV5-1 and TRBJ2-4; D gene uncertain. The ends were cut back, 2 bases at V and 5 bases at J, with 14 bases in the middle. Germline CDR1 SGHRS, CDR2 YFSETQ. The CDR3 is made up of 15 amino acids. CDR3 amino acids: CASSFPPGGENIQYF. For the CDR3, the DNA is TGCGCCAGCAGCTTTCCCCCAGGTGGGGAAAACATTCAGTACTTC.

Only a few counts were recorded for this clone. This rearrangement joins TRBV7-9 to TRBJ1-6; D is ambiguous. Germline CDR1 SEHNR, CDR2 FQNEAQ (reference sequence). The CDR3 runs to 15 residues. V shed 1 base and J shed 0 bases, with 4 bases lying between them. This CDR3 reads CASSLVRSYNSPLHF. CDR3 sequence (DNA): TGTGCCAGCAGCTTAGTTCGCTCCTATAATTCACCCCTCCACTTT.

In this sample, this clone turned up once. This chain joins TRBV30 and TRBJ2-7; D unresolved. The CDR3 runs to 12 residues. The V gene's germline CDR1 is GTSNPN and CDR2 SVGIG (reference sequence). Trimming cost V 0 bases and J 1 base, with 4 bases left between them. CDR3 residues: CAWSVGSYEQYF. The CDR3 DNA is TGTGCCTGGAGTGTCGGATCCTACGAGCAGTACTTC.

This rearrangement joins TRBV5-6 to TRBJ1-2, with 8 bases identical to TRBD1. From germline, CDR1 is SGHDT and CDR2 YYEEEE. The V gene end was trimmed by 2 bases and the J gene end by 14 bases; junction bases not matched to a gene: 5. The CDR3 contains 11 residues. The CDR3 DNA reads TGTGCCAGCAGCTTCGGACAGGGAGGAACCTTC. Amino acids: CASSFGQGGTF.

The rearrangement uses TRBV9 and TRBJ2-1; tentatively, D is TRBD2 (5 bases). CDR3 size: 16 residues. Germline-derived CDR1 and CDR2 are SGDLS and YYNGEE. The germline V and J ends were trimmed by 0 bases and 3 bases, with 13 bases remaining between them. CDR3 amino acids: CASSVGVQRSYNEQFF. The CDR3, as DNA: TGTGCCAGCAGCGTAGGGGTCCAGCGGAGCTACAATGAGCAGTTCTTC. The full variable domain, with the rest looked up from reference TRBV9 and TRBJ2-1, is DSGVTQTPKHLITATGQRVTLRCSPRSGDLSVYWYQQSLDQGLQFLIQYYNGEERAKGNILERFSAQQFPDLHSELNLSSLELGDSALYFCASSVGVQRSYNEQFFGPGTRLTVL.

The chain recombines TRBV4-1 with TRBJ1-2, with 8 positions matching TRBD1. Losses at the gene ends were 1 base for V and 7 bases for J; bases not matched to a gene: 8. Germline V gene sequence: CDR1 MGHRA, CDR2 YSYEKL. This CDR3 has 15 amino acids. CDR3 loop: CASSQAGQGARGYTF. CDR3 DNA sequence: TGCGCCAGCAGCCAAGCGGGGCAGGGGGCCCGTGGCTACACCTTC.

The genes are TRBV9 and TRBJ1-2, with 8 bases fitting TRBD1. Losses at the gene ends were 0 bases for V and 7 bases for J; bases not matched to a gene: 11. Germline CDR1 is SGDLS and CDR2 is YYNGEE. This CDR3 region has 16 residues. Here the CDR3 DNA reads TGTGCCAGCAGCGTAGCTAAGGTGGGCAGGGGGCTTGGCTACACCTTC. Its protein product is CASSVAKVGRGLGYTF.

V gene TRBV10-3 combines with J gene TRBJ1-5; D gene uncertain. Per the germline V gene, CDR1 is ENHRY and CDR2 is SYGVKD. The CDR3 consists of 14 residues. Trimming took 0 bases from V and 4 from J, leaving 7 bases between them. CDR3 protein: CAISESPGNQPQHF. The CDR3 coding sequence is TGTGCCATCAGTGAGTCCCCGGGGAATCAGCCCCAGCATTTT.

The chain combines TRBV19 with TRBJ2-1; a weak D match, TRBD1 (6 bases). Germline CDR1 and CDR2: LNHDA and SQIVND (reference sequence). Trimming shortened V by 4 bases and J by 6 bases, and 19 bases separated the two germline ends. This CDR3 comprises 16 residues. The CDR3 protein is CASSSPPGQKINEQFF. As DNA, the CDR3 is TGTGCCAGTAGTAGCCCCCCCGGACAGAAGATCAATGAGCAGTTCTTC.

V is TRBV30 and J is TRBJ1-4; D is ambiguous. This CDR3 contains 14 residues. The V gene lost 0 bases and the J gene lost 2 bases, with 7 bases spanning the gap. Per the germline V gene, CDR1 is GTSNPN and CDR2 is SVGIG (reference sequence). The CDR3 bases are TGTGCCTGGAGTGTAGGAGCTACTAATGAAAAACTGTTTTTT. Translation: CAWSVGATNEKLFF. The whole variable domain, remainder taken from reference TRBV30 and TRBJ1-4, is SQTIHQWPATLVQPVGSPLSLECTVEGTSNPNLYWYRQAAGRGLQLLFYSVGIGQISSEVPQNLSASRPQDRQFILSSKKLLLSDSGFYLCAWSVGATNEKLFFGSGTQLSVL.

J is TRBJ1-6 and V is TRBV5-4; D is ambiguous. This CDR3 region has 16 residues. Germline V gene lookup returns CDR1 SGHNT and CDR2 YYREEE (reference sequence). The ends were cut back, 2 bases at V and 0 bases at J, with 9 bases in the middle. CDR3 sequence (DNA): TGTGCCAGCAGCTTCATGGGGAGCTCCTATAATTCACCCCTCCACTTT. Translated, it gives CASSFMGSSYNSPLHF.

The chain uses TRBV6-1 and TRBJ2-2; D not certain. Trimming cost V 6 bases and J 2 bases, with 10 bases left between them. CDR3 length: 14 residues. The V gene's germline CDR1 is MNHNS and CDR2 SASEGT. This chain's CDR3 is CASSSRGNTGELFF. The CDR3 DNA reads as TGTGCCAGCAGCTCTAGAGGAAACACCGGGGAGCTGTTTTTT.

For this clone: Different DNA sequences within this sample yield the same CDR3. The chain recombines TRBV7-9 with TRBJ2-7; 10 nucleotides match TRBD1. There are 13 residues in the CDR3. Trimming took 2 bases from V and 6 from J; bases not matched to a gene: 1. CDR1 and CDR2 from the germline V gene are SEHNR and FQNEAQ (reference sequence). The CDR3 DNA sequence: TGTGCCAGCAGCTTAAGGGACAGGGGCGAGCAGTACTTC. It encodes CASSLRDRGEQYF.

Only a few counts were recorded for this clone. This chain joins TRBV29-1 and TRBJ1-2, with a weak D call TRBD1 (6 bases). The CDR3 loop spans 12 amino acids. The germline V gene has CDR1 SQVTM and CDR2 ANQGSEA. V was trimmed by 6 bases and J by 9 bases, leaving 17 bases between them. The CDR3 bases are TGCAGCGTCCGGGCAGGGGCCGAGAGCTACACCTTC. Protein product: CSVRAGAESYTF.

This clone has more than one count but fewer than ten. The V call is TRBV30, the J call TRBJ1-1, with D hard to call. Trimming removed 0 bases from V and 4 bases from J, with 12 bases in between. The V gene's germline CDR1 is GTSNPN and CDR2 SVGIG (reference sequence). CDR3 length equals 14 residues. The CDR3 sequence: CAWSVPTPRTEAFF. CDR3 bases: TGTGCCTGGAGTGTCCCGACACCTCGCACTGAAGCTTTCTTT.

V usage is TRBV12-5 and J usage is TRBJ1-1; 7 nucleotides line up with TRBD1. Germline CDR1 is LGHNT and CDR2 is FRNRAP. The CDR3 is made up of 14 amino acids. Losses at the gene ends were 5 bases for V and 2 bases for J; bases not matched to a gene: 5. CDR3 amino acids: CASGPGQVNTEAFF. In DNA form, the CDR3 reads TGTGCTAGTGGTCCCGGACAGGTTAACACTGAAGCTTTCTTT.

The chain is built from TRBV6-1 and TRBJ1-3; TRBD1 is a possible D gene (5 bases). V lost 5 bases and J 3 bases, leaving 14 bases between the germline ends. Germline V gene sequence: CDR1 MNHNS, CDR2 SASEGT. CDR3 size: 15 residues. Here the CDR3 DNA reads TGTGCCAGCAGTCTGTCGACAGCCTATGGAAACACCATATATTTT. Translation: CASSLSTAYGNTIYF.

This chain uses TRBV29-1 with TRBJ2-3, with 11 bases fitting TRBD2. The V gene end was trimmed by 2 bases and the J gene end by 0 bases; junction bases not matched to a gene: 7. Germline V gene lookup returns CDR1 SQVTM and CDR2 ANQGSEA. The CDR3 has 17 amino acids. DNA of the CDR3: TGCAGCGTTGAACGGCTAGCGGGGGGCTTTAGCACAGATACGCAGTATTTT. It is translated as CSVERLAGGFSTDTQYF.

In DNA, the CDR3 is TGTGCCAGCAGTCCCCGGGACAGGGGGGAAGAGACCCAGTACTTC. Translating it yields CASSPRDRGEETQYF. The V gene is TRBV27, the J gene TRBJ2-5, with TRBD1 matching 11 bases. The CDR3 is made up of 15 amino acids. V was clipped by 5 bases and J by 3 bases; unmatched bases: 5. Germline V gene sequence: CDR1 MNHEY, CDR2 SMNVEV (reference sequence).

The rearrangement uses TRBV4-1 and TRBJ1-4, with 7 bases that match TRBD1. The trim removed 1 base at V and 6 bases at J, leaving 2 bases unmatched. Germline loops: CDR1 MGHRA, CDR2 YSYEKL. The CDR3 sequence is 14 residues long. CDR3 coding DNA: TGCGCCAGCAGCCAAGTTGGGACAGATGAAAAACTGTTTTTT. Protein sequence: CASSQVGTDEKLFF.

This chain joins TRBV11-3 and TRBJ2-7; no clear D gene. The V gene lost 1 base and the J gene lost 0 bases, with 7 bases spanning the gap. The germline gives CDR1 SGHNT, CDR2 YENEEA. This CDR3 has 14 amino acids. DNA of the CDR3: TGTGCCAGCAGCTTAGGCAGGCCCTCCTACGAGCAGTACTTC. This sequence encodes CASSLGRPSYEQYF. The whole variable domain, filled in from reference TRBV11-3 and TRBJ2-7, reads EAGVVQSPRYKIIEKKQPVAFWCNPISGHNTLYWYLQNLGQGPELLIRYENEEAVDDSQLPKDRFSAERLKGVDSTLKIQPAELGDSAVYLCASSLGRPSYEQYFGPGTRLTVT.

The V and J genes are TRBV7-8 and TRBJ2-5; 8 bases map to TRBD1. The CDR3 runs 13 residues. Germline values: CDR1 SGHVS, CDR2 FQNEAQ. With V trimmed by 5 bases and J by 5 bases, 4 bases remained unmatched. Here the CDR3 DNA reads TGTGCCAGCAGCCGTGACAGGGGTGAGACCCAGTACTTC. Its translation: CASSRDRGETQYF.

V is TRBV11-1 and J is TRBJ1-5; tentatively, D is TRBD1 (5 bases). Germline CDR1 reads SGHAT; CDR2 reads FQDESV (reference sequence). The CDR3 totals 14 residues. Trimming removed 6 bases from V and 4 bases from J, with 13 bases in between. The CDR3 spells CASRGTGPNQPQHF. CDR3 DNA: TGTGCCAGCAGGGGGACGGGACCTAATCAGCCCCAGCATTTT.